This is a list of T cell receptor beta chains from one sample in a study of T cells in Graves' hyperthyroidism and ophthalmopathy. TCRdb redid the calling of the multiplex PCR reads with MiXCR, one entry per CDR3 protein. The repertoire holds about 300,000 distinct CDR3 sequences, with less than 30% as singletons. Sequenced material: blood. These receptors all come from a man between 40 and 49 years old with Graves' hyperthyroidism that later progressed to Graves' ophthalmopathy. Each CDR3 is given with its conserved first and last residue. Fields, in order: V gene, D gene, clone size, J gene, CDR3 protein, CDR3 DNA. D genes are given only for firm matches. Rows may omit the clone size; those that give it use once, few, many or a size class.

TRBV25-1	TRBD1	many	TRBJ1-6	CASSLTGSSSPLHF	TGTGCCAGCAGCTTGACAGGGTCTTCTTCACCCCTCCACTTT
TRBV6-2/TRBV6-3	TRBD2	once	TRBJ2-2	CASSGRAHTGELFF	TGTGCCAGCAGCGGGAGGGCCCACACCGGGGAGCTGTTTTTT
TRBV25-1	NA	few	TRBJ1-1	CASIPSGAVPEAFF	TGTGCCAGCATCCCCTCGGGCGCCGTCCCTGAAGCTTTCTTT
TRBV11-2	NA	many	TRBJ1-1	CASSEGQFYTEAFF	TGTGCCAGCAGCGAAGGACAGTTTTACACTGAAGCTTTCTTT
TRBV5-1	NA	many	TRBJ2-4	CASSWGDGAKNIQYF	TGCGCCAGCAGCTGGGGGGACGGAGCCAAAAACATTCAGTACTTC
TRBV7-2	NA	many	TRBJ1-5	CASSTRVGESPQHF	TGTGCCAGCAGCACACGAGTTGGGGAGTCGCCCCAGCATTTT
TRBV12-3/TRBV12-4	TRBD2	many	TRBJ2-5	CASSFPSGRPAETQYF	TGTGCCAGCAGTTTTCCTAGCGGGAGACCAGCGGAGACCCAGTACTTC
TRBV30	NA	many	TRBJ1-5	CAWSAMTGNQPQHF	TGTGCCTGGAGTGCCATGACAGGTAATCAGCCCCAGCATTTT
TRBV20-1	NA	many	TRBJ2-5	CSATPRVKETQYF	TGCAGTGCTACCCCCCGAGTGAAGGAGACCCAGTACTTC
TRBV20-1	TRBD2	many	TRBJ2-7	CSARDRAASGKVYEQYF	TGCAGTGCTAGAGATCGGGCCGCTAGCGGGAAGGTCTACGAGCAGTACTTC
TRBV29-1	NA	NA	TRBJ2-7	CSVVNQGRPYEQYF	TGCAGCGTTGTCAACCAGGGAAGACCCTACGAGCAGTACTTC
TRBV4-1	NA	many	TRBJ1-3	CASSQAWGRKSSGNTIYF	TGCGCCAGCAGCCAAGCCTGGGGACGTAAATCATCTGGAAACACCATATATTTT
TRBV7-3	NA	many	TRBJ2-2	CASSTTVRSGGELFF	TGTGCCAGCAGCACAACAGTCAGAAGTGGCGGGGAGCTGTTTTTT
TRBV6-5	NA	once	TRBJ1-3	CASSYSGGNTIYF	TGTGCCAGCAGTTACTCGGGGGGAAACACCATATATTTT
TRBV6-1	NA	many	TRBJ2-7	CASSEWQAVILVQYF	TGTGCCAGCAGTGAATGGCAGGCGGTTATCCTTGTGCAGTACTTC
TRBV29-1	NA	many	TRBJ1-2	CSADRLGSGYTF	TGCAGCGCTGACAGGCTGGGGAGTGGCTACACCTTC
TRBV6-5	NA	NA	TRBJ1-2	CASSYFATGLFSYTF	TGTGCCAGCAGTTATTTCGCGACAGGCCTCTTCAGCTACACCTTC
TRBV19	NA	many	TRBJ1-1	CASSTTGMITEAFF	TGTGCCAGTAGTACTACAGGGATGATCACTGAAGCTTTCTTT
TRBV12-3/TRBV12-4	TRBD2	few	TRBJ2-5	CATTPGGSLEETQYF	TGTGCGACAACCCCGGGGGGGTCATTAGAAGAGACCCAGTACTTC
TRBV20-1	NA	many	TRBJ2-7	CSARGGPYEQYF	TGCAGTGCTAGAGGGGGACCCTACGAGCAGTACTTC
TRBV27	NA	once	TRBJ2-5	CASSLDGGRTQYF	TGTGCCAGCAGTTTGGATGGGGGGCGGACCCAGTACTTC